This T cell receptor beta chain was identified during a study of T cell responses to AZD1222 COVID-19 vaccine. Regarding this clone: Its cognate antigen is unknown.

The protocol was immunoSEQ multiplex PCR, while the TCRdb copy is restricted to in-frame clones and leaves out a portion. The table includes about 100,000 clones, roughly 90% detected once. Study results and limitations: Repertoires in all cases were sampled only once the peak T cell response had passed. Two AZD1222 doses significantly raised spike-specific TCR breadth and depth over controls. The donor cohort was predominantly white British with a female majority, and clonal diversity may have been underestimated. Only a handful of AZD1222 recipients were seropositive at baseline.

J gave up 4 bases and V 2 bases, and 6 bases lay outside the gene matches. The CDR3 totals 15 residues. The germline CDR1 and CDR2 sequences are MNHEY and SVGAGI. V gene TRBV6-5 combines with J gene TRBJ1-2, with 8 bases identical to TRBD1. The receptor comes from an adult in good health. The specimen was peripheral blood, collected on day 0 of AZD1222 vaccination. The CDR3 reads CASSYAGGAIYGYTF. CDR3 in DNA: TGTGCCAGCAGTTACGCAGGGGGCGCAATCTATGGCTACACCTTC.